This TCR beta chain was identified in a study of beta chain features in type 1 diabetes. This clone was detected only a few times. Expressed TCRB transcripts were sequenced because the entire RNA isolate underwent reverse transcription. Clones were read by immunoSEQ multiplex PCR, and TCRdb kept only the in-frame ones, dropping some. The sample has about 150,000 clones; about 8.5% are singletons. CD4+ naive, central memory, regulatory and stem cell-like memory subsets were isolated by sorting on CD45RO/CCR7/CD25/CD127/CD95/CD27. Without exception, sorted populations had purity beyond 98%. The clonotype comes from a young man in good health. The specimen was central memory CD4+ T cells from blood.

The CDR3 reads CASSPSGTAAYEQYF. The CDR3 DNA is TGTGCCAGCTCACCCTCCGGGACAGCGGCTTACGAGCAGTACTTC. The chain links TRBV18 to TRBJ2-7, with 7 bases that match TRBD1. The V segment lost 3 bases and the J segment 4 bases; nucleotides outside the gene matches: 9. This CDR3 comprises 15 residues. The germline CDR1 and CDR2 sequences are KGHSH and LQKENI.